This T cell receptor (beta chain) was identified in a study of blood T cell repertoires in COVID-19. Background on the study: Whether acute or convalescent, the COVID-19 samples came from the United States, Italy and Spain. Sources were T cells, B-cell-depleted T cells, or PBMCs; the material itself was cDNA or gDNA.

There are 14 residues in the CDR3. Per the authors' pipeline: Estimated nucleated cell counts came from reference gene primer amplification. Method: immunoSEQ multiplex PCR; TCRdb's copy keeps in-frame clones and lacks some. The D gene and trimming were derived from the DNA, and the V and J assignments and clone size from that table. In the table there are some 210,000 clones, 89% of which are singletons. The sequence was obtained from a man aged 55 to 69 who had recovered from COVID-19. J is TRBJ1-1 and V is TRBV21-1. TRBV21-1 is listed as a pseudogene. Sequencing used peripheral blood. CDR3 in DNA: TGTGCCAGCAGCCTTCGGGGGGGAGGGACTGAAGCTTTCTTT. This encodes CASSLRGGGTEAFF.